The TCR beta chain described here comes from a study of TIL therapy for anti-PD-1-resistant metastatic lung cancer. Whole-study context: Several tumors were EGFR-mutant and two were ALK-rearranged. Findings and caveats of the study: Infused TIL clonotypes partially replaced the baseline blood repertoire, then decayed over months.

Comments on this clone: Its antigen is unknown.

The immunoSEQ assay was v3. This table comes from immunoSEQ multiplex PCR, and its TCRdb copy is limited to in-frame clones, with some not included. This sample yields more than 45,000 clones, of which around 87% are seen a single time; 2.5% to 3% belongs to the top ten. Time point specified: pre-treatment sample, taken before nivolumab and TIL therapy. This TCR derives from a person aged 25-85 years with non-small cell lung cancer. The input for sequencing was blood, taken at baseline.

The CDR3 DNA follows: TGCGCCAGCAGCTTCAGCGGGCCTCCGGAGACCCAGTACTTC. Translated, it gives CASSFSGPPETQYF. J is TRBJ2-5 and V is TRBV5-1; D is perhaps TRBD2 (6 bases). This CDR3 has 14 amino acids. Trimming pared 2 bases from V and 5 bases from J, leaving 13 bases between. The germline CDR1 and CDR2 sequences are SGHRS and YFSETQ.